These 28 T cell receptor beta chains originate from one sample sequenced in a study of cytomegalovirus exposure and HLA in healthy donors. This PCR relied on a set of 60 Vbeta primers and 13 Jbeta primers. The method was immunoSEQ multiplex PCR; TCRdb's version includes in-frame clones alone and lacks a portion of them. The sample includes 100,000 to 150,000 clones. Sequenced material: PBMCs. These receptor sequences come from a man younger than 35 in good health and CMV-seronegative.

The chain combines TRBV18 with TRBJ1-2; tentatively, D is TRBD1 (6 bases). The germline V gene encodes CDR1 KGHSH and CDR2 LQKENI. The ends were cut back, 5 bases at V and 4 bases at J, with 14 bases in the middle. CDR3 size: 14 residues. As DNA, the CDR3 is TGTGCCAGCTCAGACGGGGGGACACCCTATGGCTACACCTTC. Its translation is CASSDGGTPYGYTF.

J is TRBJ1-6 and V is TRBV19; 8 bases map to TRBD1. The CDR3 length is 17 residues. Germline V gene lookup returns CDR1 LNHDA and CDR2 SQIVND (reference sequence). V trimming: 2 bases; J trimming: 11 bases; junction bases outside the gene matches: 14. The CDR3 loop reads CASSIRRTGIGNPPLHF. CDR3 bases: TGTGCCAGTAGTATACGCCGGACAGGGATCGGCAATCCACCCCTCCACTTT.

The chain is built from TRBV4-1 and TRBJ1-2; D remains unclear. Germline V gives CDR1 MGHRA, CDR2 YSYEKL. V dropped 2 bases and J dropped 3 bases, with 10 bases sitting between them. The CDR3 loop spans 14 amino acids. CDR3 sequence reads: CASSQPDSDYGYTF. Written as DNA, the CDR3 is TGCGCCAGCAGCCAACCGGACTCCGACTATGGCTACACCTTC.

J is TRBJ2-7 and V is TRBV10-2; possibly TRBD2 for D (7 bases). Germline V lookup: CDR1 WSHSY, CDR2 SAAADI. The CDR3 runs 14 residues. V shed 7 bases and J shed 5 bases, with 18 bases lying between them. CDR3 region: CASTQPGGLDEQYF. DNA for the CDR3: TGCGCCAGCACCCAGCCGGGGGGCCTGGACGAGCAGTACTTC.

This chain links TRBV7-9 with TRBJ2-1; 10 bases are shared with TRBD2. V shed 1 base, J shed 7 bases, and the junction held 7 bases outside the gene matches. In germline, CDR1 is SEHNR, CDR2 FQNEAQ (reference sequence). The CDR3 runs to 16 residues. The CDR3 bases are TGTGCCAGCAGCTTAGTGGGTAGCGGGGGGCAAAATGAGCAGTTCTTC. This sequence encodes CASSLVGSGGQNEQFF.

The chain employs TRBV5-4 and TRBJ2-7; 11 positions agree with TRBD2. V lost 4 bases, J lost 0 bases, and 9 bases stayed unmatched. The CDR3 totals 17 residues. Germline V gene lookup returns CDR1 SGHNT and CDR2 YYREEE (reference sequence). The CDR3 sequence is CASSQVLAGGTSYEQYF. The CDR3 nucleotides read TGTGCCAGCAGCCAAGTTCTAGCGGGAGGAACCTCCTACGAGCAGTACTTC. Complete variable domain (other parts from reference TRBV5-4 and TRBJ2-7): ETGVTQSPTHLIKTRGQQVTLRCSSQSGHNTVSWYQQALGQGPQFIFQYYREEENGRGNFPPRFSGLQFPNYSSELNVNALELDDSALYLCASSQVLAGGTSYEQYFGPGTRLTVT.

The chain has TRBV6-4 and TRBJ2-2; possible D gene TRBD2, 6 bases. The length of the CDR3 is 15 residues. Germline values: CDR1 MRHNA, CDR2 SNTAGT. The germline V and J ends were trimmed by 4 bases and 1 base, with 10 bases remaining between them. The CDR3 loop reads CASSAASENTGELFF. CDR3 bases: TGTGCCAGCAGTGCGGCTAGCGAGAACACCGGGGAGCTGTTTTTT.

The CDR3 DNA reads as TGTGCCAGCAGTTTATGGCAGTTTAATATGAACACTGAAGCTTTCTTT. Its protein product is CASSLWQFNMNTEAFF. V gene TRBV28 combines with J gene TRBJ1-1; no firm D call. Trimming stripped 0 bases from V and 0 bases from J, with 11 bases between. CDR1 MDHEN and CDR2 SYDVKM come from the germline V gene. The CDR3 sequence is 16 residues long.

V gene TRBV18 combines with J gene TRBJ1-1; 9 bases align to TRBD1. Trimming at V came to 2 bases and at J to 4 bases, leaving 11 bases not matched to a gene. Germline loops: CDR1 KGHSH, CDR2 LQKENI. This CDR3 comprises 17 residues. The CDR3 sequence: CASSPYRDREVGTEAFF. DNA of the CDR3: TGTGCCAGCTCACCATACCGGGACAGGGAGGTTGGCACTGAAGCTTTCTTT.

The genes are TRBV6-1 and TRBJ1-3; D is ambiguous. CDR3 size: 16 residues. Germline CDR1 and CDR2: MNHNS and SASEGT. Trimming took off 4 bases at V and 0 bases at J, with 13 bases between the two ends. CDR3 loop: CASSAGSGISGNTIYF. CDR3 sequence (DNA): TGTGCCAGCAGTGCCGGTTCAGGAATCTCTGGAAACACCATATATTTT.

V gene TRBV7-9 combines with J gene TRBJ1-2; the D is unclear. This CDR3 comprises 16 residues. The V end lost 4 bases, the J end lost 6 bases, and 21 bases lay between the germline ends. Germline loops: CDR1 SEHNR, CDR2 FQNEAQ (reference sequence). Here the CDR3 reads CASSSYTGVSSNGYTF. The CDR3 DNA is TGTGCCAGCAGCTCCTATACCGGGGTCTCTTCGAATGGCTACACCTTC.

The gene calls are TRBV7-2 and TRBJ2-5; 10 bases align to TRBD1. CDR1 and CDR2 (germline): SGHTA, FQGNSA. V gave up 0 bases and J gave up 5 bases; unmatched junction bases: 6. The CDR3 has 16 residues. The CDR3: CASSLAGTGAAETQYF. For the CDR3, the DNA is TGTGCCAGCAGCTTAGCGGGGACAGGGGCGGCGGAGACCCAGTACTTC.

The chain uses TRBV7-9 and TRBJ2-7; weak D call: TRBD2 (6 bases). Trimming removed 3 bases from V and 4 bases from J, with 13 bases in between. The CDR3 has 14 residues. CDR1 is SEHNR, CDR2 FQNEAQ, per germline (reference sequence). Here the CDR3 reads CASSLVADLYEQYF. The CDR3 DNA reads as TGTGCCAGCAGCTTGGTAGCGGATCTTTACGAGCAGTACTTC.

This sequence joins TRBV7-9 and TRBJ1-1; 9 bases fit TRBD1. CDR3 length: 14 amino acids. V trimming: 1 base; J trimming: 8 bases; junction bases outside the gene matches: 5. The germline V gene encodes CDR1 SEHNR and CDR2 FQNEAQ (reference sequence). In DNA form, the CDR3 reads TGTGCCAGCAGCTTAGTCGGACAGGGGTACGAAGCTTTCTTT. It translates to CASSLVGQGYEAFF. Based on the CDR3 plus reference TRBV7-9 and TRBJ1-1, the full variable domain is DTGVSQNPRHKITKRGQNVTFRCDPISEHNRLYWYRQTLGQGPEFLTYFQNEAQLEKSRLLSDRFSAERPKGSFSTLEIQRTEQGDSAMYLCASSLVGQGYEAFFGQGTRLTVV.

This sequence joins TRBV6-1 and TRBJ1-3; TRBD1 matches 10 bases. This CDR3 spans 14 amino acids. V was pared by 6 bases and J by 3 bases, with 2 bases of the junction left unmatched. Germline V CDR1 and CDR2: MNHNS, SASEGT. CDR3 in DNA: TGTGCCAGCAGCGGACAGGGGGATGGAAACACCATATATTTT. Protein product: CASSGQGDGNTIYF.

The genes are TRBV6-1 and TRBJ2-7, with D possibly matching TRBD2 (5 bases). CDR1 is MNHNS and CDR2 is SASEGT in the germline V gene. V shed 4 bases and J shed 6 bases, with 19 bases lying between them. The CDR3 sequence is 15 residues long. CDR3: CASSARLKRTFEQYF. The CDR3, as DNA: TGTGCCAGCAGTGCCCGTCTGAAGCGGACCTTCGAGCAGTACTTC.

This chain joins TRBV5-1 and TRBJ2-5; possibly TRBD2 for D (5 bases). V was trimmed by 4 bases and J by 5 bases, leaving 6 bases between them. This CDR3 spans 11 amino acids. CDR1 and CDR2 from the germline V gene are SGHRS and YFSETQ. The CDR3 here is CASSTRETQYF. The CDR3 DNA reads TGCGCCAGCAGCACTAGGGAGACCCAGTACTTC.

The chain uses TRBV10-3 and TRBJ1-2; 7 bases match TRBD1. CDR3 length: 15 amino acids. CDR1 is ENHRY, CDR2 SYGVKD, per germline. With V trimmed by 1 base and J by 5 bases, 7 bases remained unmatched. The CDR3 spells CAISELTGTEYGYTF. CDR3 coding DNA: TGTGCCATCAGTGAGTTAACCGGGACAGAATATGGCTACACCTTC.

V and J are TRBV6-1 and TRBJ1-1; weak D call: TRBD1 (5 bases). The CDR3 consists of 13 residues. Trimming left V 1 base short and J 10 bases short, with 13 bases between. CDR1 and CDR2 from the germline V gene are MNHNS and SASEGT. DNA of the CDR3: TGTGCCAGCAGTGAAGATTGGGGCTTGCGAGCTTTCTTT. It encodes CASSEDWGLRAFF.

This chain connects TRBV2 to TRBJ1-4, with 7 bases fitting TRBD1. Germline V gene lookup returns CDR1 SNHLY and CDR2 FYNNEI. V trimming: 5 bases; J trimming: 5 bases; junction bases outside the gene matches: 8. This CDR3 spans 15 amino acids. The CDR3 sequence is CASSLSAGGNEKLFF. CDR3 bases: TGTGCCAGCAGTCTTAGCGCAGGGGGGAATGAAAAACTGTTTTTT. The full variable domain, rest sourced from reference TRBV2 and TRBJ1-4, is EPEVTQTPSHQVTQMGQEVILRCVPISNHLYFYWYRQILGQKVEFLVSFYNNEISEKSEIFDDQFSVERPDGSNFTLKIRSTKLEDSAMYFCASSLSAGGNEKLFFGSGTQLSVL.

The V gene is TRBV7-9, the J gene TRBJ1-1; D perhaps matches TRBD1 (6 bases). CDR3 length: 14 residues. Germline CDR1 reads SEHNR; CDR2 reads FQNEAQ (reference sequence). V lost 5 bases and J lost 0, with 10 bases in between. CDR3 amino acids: CASSKQGMNTEAFF. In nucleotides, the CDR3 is TGTGCCAGCAGCAAACAGGGAATGAACACTGAAGCTTTCTTT.

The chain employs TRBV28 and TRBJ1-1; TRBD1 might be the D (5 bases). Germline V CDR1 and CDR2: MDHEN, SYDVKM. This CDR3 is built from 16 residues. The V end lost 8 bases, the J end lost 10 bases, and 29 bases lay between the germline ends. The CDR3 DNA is TGTGCCAGCTACCCGGGGCGGGGCGCTCTAGGAGAAGGAGCTTTCTTT. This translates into CASYPGRGALGEGAFF.

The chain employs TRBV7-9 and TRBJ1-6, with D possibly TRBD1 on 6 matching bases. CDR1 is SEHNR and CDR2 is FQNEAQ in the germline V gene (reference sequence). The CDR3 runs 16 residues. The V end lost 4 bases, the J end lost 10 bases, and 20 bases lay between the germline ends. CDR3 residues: CASSSPGGASGSPLHF. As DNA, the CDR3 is TGTGCCAGCAGCTCGCCTGGGGGGGCGTCAGGCTCACCCCTCCACTTT.

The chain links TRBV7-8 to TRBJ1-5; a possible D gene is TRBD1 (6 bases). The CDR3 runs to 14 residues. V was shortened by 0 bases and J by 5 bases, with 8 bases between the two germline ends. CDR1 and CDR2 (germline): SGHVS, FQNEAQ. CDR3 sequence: CASSLAHRDQPQHF. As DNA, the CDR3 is TGTGCCAGCAGCTTAGCCCACAGGGATCAGCCCCAGCATTTT.

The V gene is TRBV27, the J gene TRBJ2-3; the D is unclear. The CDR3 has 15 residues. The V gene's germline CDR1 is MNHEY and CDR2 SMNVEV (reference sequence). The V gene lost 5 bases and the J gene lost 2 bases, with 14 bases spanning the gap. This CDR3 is CASSPQRLITDTQYF. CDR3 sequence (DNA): TGTGCCAGCAGTCCCCAGAGACTTATCACAGATACGCAGTATTTT.

In nucleotides, the CDR3 is TGTGCCAGCAGCTTAAGTTCGAGCTATGGCTACACCTTC. Translated, it gives CASSLSSSYGYTF. The chain couples TRBV11-2 to TRBJ1-2; no clear D. CDR1 is SGHAT and CDR2 is FQNNGV in the germline V gene. The CDR3 runs 13 residues. V gave up 2 bases and J gave up 4 bases, with 8 bases separating them.

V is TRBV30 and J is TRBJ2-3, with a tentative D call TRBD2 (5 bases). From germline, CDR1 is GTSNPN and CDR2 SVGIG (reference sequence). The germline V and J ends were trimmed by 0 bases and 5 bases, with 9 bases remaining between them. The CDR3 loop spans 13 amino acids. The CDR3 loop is CAWSVRERDTQYF. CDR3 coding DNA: TGTGCCTGGAGTGTACGGGAAAGAGATACGCAGTATTTT.

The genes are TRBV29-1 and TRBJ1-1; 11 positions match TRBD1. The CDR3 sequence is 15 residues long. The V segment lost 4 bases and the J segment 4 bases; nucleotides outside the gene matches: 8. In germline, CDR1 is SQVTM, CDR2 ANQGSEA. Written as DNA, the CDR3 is TGCAGCGTTGCCCCCTCCGGGACAGGGGGCACTGAAGCTTTCTTT. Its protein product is CSVAPSGTGGTEAFF. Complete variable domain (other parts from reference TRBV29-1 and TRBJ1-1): SAVISQKPSRDICQRGTSLTIQCQVDSQVTMMFWYRQQPGQSLTLIATANQGSEATYESGFVIDKFPISRPNLTFSTLTVSNMSPEDSSIYLCSVAPSGTGGTEAFFGQGTRLTVV.